What follows are 28 T cell receptor beta chains derived from one specimen sequenced in a study of CD8 T cells in ankylosing spondylitis. Whole-study results and caveats: Ankylosing spondylitis blood appeared to be characterized by a TCR beta motif of about 8 highly homologous variants.

TCRdb ran MiXCR on the 5' RACE reads and lists one entry per CDR3 protein. The sample consists of more than 650,000 distinct CDR3 sequences, 12% of them appearing once. Their target antigens are unknown. The source material was blood, either unsorted or a sorted T cell fraction (not recorded which). The origin of the receptors is a male donor with ankylosing spondylitis.

In this sample, this clonotype turned up a few times. This rearrangement joins TRBV20-1 to TRBJ2-7, with D uncertain. CDR3 length: 13 amino acids. V was trimmed by 5 bases and J by 2 bases, leaving 13 bases between them. CDR1 is DFQATT and CDR2 is SNEGSKA in the germline V gene (reference sequence). CDR3 sequence (DNA): TGCAGTGCTGGACGAAATACCGCCTACGAGCAGTACTTC. Protein sequence: CSAGRNTAYEQYF.

This clonotype showed up just a few times. J is TRBJ2-2 and V is TRBV7-2, with D perhaps TRBD1 or TRBD2 (5 bases each). Trimming took 2 bases from V and 2 from J, leaving 12 bases between them. Germline CDR1 and CDR2: SGHTA and FQGNSA. The CDR3 length is 16 residues. This chain's CDR3 is CASSLLGTVNTGELFF. CDR3 DNA sequence: TGTGCCAGCAGCTTACTCGGGACGGTAAACACCGGGGAGCTGTTTTTT.

This rearrangement joins TRBV20-1 to TRBJ2-5; the match to TRBD2 covers 7 bases. Trimming took 6 bases from V and 9 from J; bases not matched to a gene: 4. The CDR3 length is 10 residues. Germline-derived CDR1 and CDR2 are DFQATT and SNEGSKA (reference sequence). CDR3 amino acids: CSAGREAQYF. The CDR3, as DNA: TGCAGTGCGGGCCGGGAGGCCCAGTACTTC.

This chain connects TRBV12-3 or TRBV12-4 to TRBJ2-7; D unclear. The CDR3 length is 14 residues. The V end was cut by 7 bases, the J end by 6 bases, with 19 bases between. This chain's CDR3 is CASTQAGILSEQYF. In nucleotides, the CDR3 is TGTGCCAGCACCCAGGCAGGAATCCTCTCCGAGCAGTACTTC.

The J gene is TRBJ2-5, the V gene TRBV5-1, with a weak D call TRBD2 (6 bases). The V end was cut by 0 bases, the J end by 7 bases, with 16 bases between. The length of the CDR3 is 15 residues. Germline V lookup: CDR1 SGHRS, CDR2 YFSETQ. CDR3 sequence (DNA): TGCGCCAGCAGCTTGGACAGGTTGTTGGGGGGGACCCAGTACTTC. This sequence encodes CASSLDRLLGGTQYF.

This clonotype was recorded many times. V gene TRBV9 combines with J gene TRBJ2-1, with 14 bases fitting TRBD2. V shed 0 bases, J shed 7 bases, and the junction held 0 bases outside the gene matches. The CDR3 runs 15 residues. Germline CDR1 SGDLS, CDR2 YYNGEE. DNA of the CDR3: TGTGCCAGCAGCGTAGGGACTAGCGGGAGGAATGAGCAGTTCTTC. Its translation is CASSVGTSGRNEQFF.

The chain carries TRBV3-1 and TRBJ1-1; tentatively, D is TRBD1 (5 bases). V was shortened by 4 bases and J by 3 bases, with 15 bases between the two germline ends. Germline assignment: CDR1 LGHDT and CDR2 YNNKEL (reference sequence). The CDR3 is made up of 15 amino acids. CDR3 residues: CASSLAGRGDTEAFF. CDR3 in DNA: TGTGCCAGCAGCCTCGCTGGCCGGGGGGACACTGAAGCTTTCTTT.

The table lists this clonotype with a few counts. V usage is TRBV6-1 and J usage is TRBJ1-6; D is unresolved. The CDR3 contains 13 residues. V lost 5 bases and J lost 6, with 8 bases in between. CDR1 and CDR2 (germline): MNHNS, SASEGT. The CDR3 reads CASSQALNSPLHF. The CDR3 DNA is TGTGCCAGCAGTCAGGCGCTTAATTCACCCCTCCACTTT.

This clonotype was seen a few times. This chain uses TRBV20-1 with TRBJ2-2; 8 nucleotides align to TRBD2. This CDR3 has 14 amino acids. Unmatched junction bases numbered 4, after V lost 6 bases and J lost 1 base. Germline-derived CDR1 and CDR2 are DFQATT and SNEGSKA (reference sequence). Here the CDR3 reads CSAKTSGNTGELFF. Here the CDR3 DNA reads TGCAGTGCCAAAACTAGCGGGAACACCGGGGAGCTGTTTTTT.

The sample holds a few counts of this clonotype. The rearrangement links TRBV29-1 to TRBJ2-3; no clear D. Germline values: CDR1 SQVTM, CDR2 ANQGSEA. The V end lost 4 bases, the J end lost 0 bases, and 11 bases lay between the germline ends. CDR3 length equals 14 residues. CDR3 sequence: CSVVVIFSTDTQYF. The CDR3 DNA sequence: TGCAGCGTTGTAGTAATATTCAGCACAGATACGCAGTATTTT.

This clonotype was seen only a few times. V usage is TRBV9 and J usage is TRBJ2-5; D might be TRBD2 (5 bases). Germline V CDR1 and CDR2: SGDLS, YYNGEE. V was cut by 0 bases and J by 5 bases, with 5 bases left in between. This CDR3 region has 12 residues. In DNA form, the CDR3 reads TGTGCCAGCAGCGTAGGGACTGAGACCCAGTACTTC. Its protein product is CASSVGTETQYF.

There are many counts of this clonotype. DNA of the CDR3: TGCGCCAGCAGCATCTCGGGACAGGGGTACGAGCAGTACTTC. This codes for CASSISGQGYEQYF. V and J are TRBV5-1 and TRBJ2-7; the match to TRBD1 covers 10 bases. V was pared by 4 bases and J by 4 bases, with 5 bases of the junction left unmatched. The CDR3 runs to 14 residues. CDR1 and CDR2 from the germline V gene are SGHRS and YFSETQ.

This clonotype was seen repeatedly, ten times or more. This sequence joins TRBV4-3 and TRBJ2-2; D not resolved. The CDR3 has 14 residues. Trimming left V 1 base short and J 7 bases short, with 10 bases between. CDR1 and CDR2 from the germline V gene are LGHNA and YSLEER. For the CDR3, the DNA is TGCGCCAGCAGCCAAGTATGGGATCTCGGGGAGCTGTTTTTT. Encoded protein: CASSQVWDLGELFF.

The chain recombines TRBV4-1 with TRBJ2-7, with 8 positions matching TRBD2. Germline values: CDR1 MGHRA, CDR2 YSYEKL. There are 15 residues in the CDR3. J gave up 3 bases and V 1 base, and 5 bases lay outside the gene matches. This CDR3 is CASSQGSSGSYEQYF. CDR3 in DNA: TGCGCCAGCAGCCAAGGTTCGAGCGGGAGCTACGAGCAGTACTTC.

The rearrangement uses TRBV3-1 and TRBJ2-1; D remains ambiguous. Germline CDR1 reads LGHDT; CDR2 reads YNNKEL (reference sequence). The CDR3 covers 15 residues. V lost 4 bases, J lost 0 bases, and 10 bases lay in between. CDR3 sequence: CASSPGLNSYNEQFF. Here the CDR3 DNA reads TGTGCCAGCAGCCCCGGCCTGAACTCCTACAATGAGCAGTTCTTC.

The chain links TRBV4-1 to TRBJ2-3; 8 bases agree with TRBD2. The CDR3 is made up of 17 amino acids. V shed 1 base, J shed 2 bases, and the junction held 8 bases outside the gene matches. The germline V gene encodes CDR1 MGHRA and CDR2 YSYEKL. The CDR3 DNA sequence: TGCGCCAGCAGCCAAGGAAGGCGGGGGGCGGCCACAGATACGCAGTATTTT. Encoded protein: CASSQGRRGAATDTQYF.

V gene TRBV6-5 combines with J gene TRBJ1-1; weak D call: TRBD1 (5 bases). Germline CDR1 and CDR2: MNHEY and SVGAGI. The length of the CDR3 is 16 residues. V dropped 0 bases and J dropped 1 base, with 12 bases sitting between them. This chain's CDR3 is CASSYSQVGENTEAFF. The CDR3 bases are TGTGCCAGCAGTTACTCGCAGGTGGGGGAGAACACTGAAGCTTTCTTT.

This clonotype was seen more than once but under ten times. The chain carries TRBV20-1 and TRBJ2-1; 9 bases line up with TRBD2. The CDR3 is 14 residues long. The J segment lost 8 bases and the V segment lost 4 bases, leaving 9 bases of the junction unmatched. CDR1 and CDR2 (germline): DFQATT, SNEGSKA (reference sequence). The CDR3: CSAILREGPDEQFF. The CDR3 DNA follows: TGCAGTGCTATTTTGCGGGAGGGCCCGGATGAGCAGTTCTTC.

This clonotype was picked up a small number of times. The chain recombines TRBV29-1 with TRBJ1-1; tentative D call: TRBD1 (5 bases). CDR1 and CDR2 (germline): SQVTM, ANQGSEA. The CDR3 covers 10 residues. V lost 6 bases, J lost 10 bases, and 12 bases lay in between. The CDR3, as DNA: TGCAGCGTAGGACACTTCGGAGCTTTCTTT. Its translation is CSVGHFGAFF.

The table lists this clonotype with a few counts. The rearrangement links TRBV27 to TRBJ2-1; 12 bases match TRBD2. The CDR3 spans 15 residues. Germline V gene data show CDR1 as MNHEY and CDR2 as SMNVEV (reference sequence). The V segment lost 3 bases and the J segment 15 bases; nucleotides outside the gene matches: 12. The CDR3 DNA sequence: TGTGCCAGCAGTTTTTCCGGGACTAGCGGGCTTAGAAGGTTCTTC. This encodes CASSFSGTSGLRRFF.

V is TRBV16 and J is TRBJ2-1; D unclear. Germline values: CDR1 KGHSY, CDR2 FQNENV. Trimming shortened V by 4 bases and J by 5 bases, and 15 bases separated the two germline ends. The length of the CDR3 is 15 residues. The CDR3 nucleotides read TGTGCCAGCAGCCCGTTAGTGCCCGCCCACAATGAGCAGTTCTTC. Protein product: CASSPLVPAHNEQFF.

This clonotype was seen a handful of times. This sequence joins TRBV9 and TRBJ1-6, with TRBD1 identical over 7 bases. The CDR3 has 14 amino acids. Germline CDR1 and CDR2: SGDLS and YYNGEE. With 4 bases clipped from V and 6 bases from J, the junction kept 4 bases outside the gene matches. DNA of the CDR3: TGTGCCAGCAGCTTAGGACAGGCTAATTCACCCCTCCACTTT. Translation gives CASSLGQANSPLHF.

V and J are TRBV6-1 and TRBJ2-5; D not resolved. The CDR3 runs 14 residues. V lost 6 bases and J 3 bases, leaving 14 bases between the germline ends. The V gene's germline CDR1 is MNHNS and CDR2 SASEGT. Here the CDR3 reads CASSFSTGKETQYF. The CDR3 DNA follows: TGTGCCAGCAGCTTTTCGACGGGTAAAGAGACCCAGTACTTC.

The table lists this clonotype with a few counts. The chain couples TRBV7-3 to TRBJ2-1, with D hard to call. The CDR3 extends over 14 amino acids. V dropped 2 bases and J dropped 7 bases, with 12 bases sitting between them. CDR1 SGHTA and CDR2 FQGTGA come from the germline V gene. Here the CDR3 DNA reads TGTGCCAGCAGCTTATTTGCGAGCGATAATGAGCAGTTCTTC. Protein sequence: CASSLFASDNEQFF.

This clonotype was seen many times. Here the CDR3 DNA reads TGTGCCAGCAGTTCTGAGGGCGGGGGGGCTTTCTTT. As protein: CASSSEGGGAFF. The gene calls are TRBV7-9 and TRBJ1-1; D may be TRBD1 (5 bases). The V and J ends lost 6 bases and 11 bases respectively, with 16 bases between them. The CDR3 has 12 residues. Germline CDR1 is SEHNR and CDR2 is FQNEAQ (reference sequence). Full variable domain (outside the CDR3, taken from reference TRBV7-9 and TRBJ1-1): DTGVSQNPRHKITKRGQNVTFRCDPISEHNRLYWYRQTLGQGPEFLTYFQNEAQLEKSRLLSDRFSAERPKGSFSTLEIQRTEQGDSAMYLCASSSEGGGAFFGQGTRLTVV.

This clonotype was recorded at least ten times. This rearrangement joins TRBV4-3 to TRBJ1-2; D unclear. V lost 0 bases to trimming and J lost 5 bases, with 13 bases between them. The CDR3 runs to 15 residues. Germline CDR1 LGHNA, CDR2 YSLEER. The CDR3 bases are TGCGCCAGCAGCCAAGAAACCGGCCCATGGTATGGCTACACCTTC. This encodes CASSQETGPWYGYTF.

The chain recombines TRBV6-1 with TRBJ1-5, with 8 positions matching TRBD1. The CDR3 sequence is 16 residues long. Germline lookup yields CDR1 MNHNS and CDR2 SASEGT. The junction had 8 bases not matched to a gene; V was cut back by 7 bases and J by 0 bases. Written as DNA, the CDR3 is TGTGCCAGCACTCCTCCCGGGACAGGTAGCAATCAGCCCCAGCATTTT. The encoded protein is CASTPPGTGSNQPQHF.

The chain links TRBV9 to TRBJ1-1; D may be TRBD1 (5 bases). Germline assignment: CDR1 SGDLS and CDR2 YYNGEE. V shed 0 bases and J shed 1 base, with 7 bases lying between them. The length of the CDR3 is 14 residues. The CDR3 sequence is CASSVARENTEAFF. In DNA form, the CDR3 reads TGTGCCAGCAGCGTAGCCAGGGAGAACACTGAAGCTTTCTTT.